The clone carrying this T cell receptor (beta chain) appeared a single time. The data stem from a study of blood T cell repertoires in COVID-19. For the study at large: Material from acute and convalescent COVID-19 was sourced from the United States, Italy and Spain. The cDNA or gDNA used as material had been derived from T cells, B-cell-depleted T cells, or PBMCs.

As handled by the study authors: Amplification with reference gene primers provided the estimates of nucleated cell counts. Measured with immunoSEQ multiplex PCR; TCRdb has only the in-frame clones, and not every one. That table supplies the V and J calls and clone size; D and trimming were determined from the DNA. The repertoire includes nearly 250,000 clones, about 89% of them detected once, and 1.5% to 2% sits in the top ten. Germline CDR1 SGHDT, CDR2 YYEEEE. V lost 5 bases and J lost 2; bases outside the gene matches: 9. The CDR3 runs 15 residues. The rearrangement links TRBV5-6 to TRBJ1-2, with TRBD1 matching over 7 bases. Sequences were obtained from peripheral blood. The TCR was taken from a woman aged 55-69 years who had recovered from COVID-19. CDR3 region: CASRTTGIPNYGYTF. CDR3 nucleotide sequence: TGTGCCAGCAGAACGACAGGGATCCCGAACTATGGCTACACCTTC.